The 10 T cell receptor beta chains reported below all come from one sample, sequenced in a study of post-analysis software for immune sequencing data. The TCR beta cDNA libraries carried unique molecular identifiers. TCRdb fed the PCR reads into MiXCR, producing one record per CDR3 protein. The sample includes around 200,000 distinct CDR3 sequences, approximately 29% of them seen just once. Broader study findings: Roughly five TRBV segments appeared more often in patients than in controls, and TRBV5-6, TRBV5-1 and TRBV20-1 were among these.

These receptors' targets are unknown. Sequencing was carried out using blood. These receptors were collected from a girl aged 2-17 years with multiple sclerosis.

This clonotype showed up just a few times. This rearrangement joins TRBV7-8 to TRBJ2-5; D might be TRBD1 (6 bases). Judging by the DNA end, TRBJ2-7 fits better; the J call may be wrong. CDR3 length: 16 residues. CDR1 and CDR2 from the germline V gene are SGHVS and FQNEAQ. The CDR3 loop reads CASSFSHTGSEYEQYF. CDR3 in DNA: TGTGCCAGCAGCTTCAGTCACACAGGGAGCGAATACGAGCAGTACTTC.

The sample holds a few counts of this clonotype. The CDR3 protein is CASSERDPNTGELFF. DNA of the CDR3: TGTGCCAGCAGTGAGAGAGACCCGAACACCGGGGAGCTGTTTTTT. The rearrangement uses TRBV6-1 and TRBJ2-2, with D unresolved. The ends were cut back, 3 bases at V and 0 bases at J, with 8 bases in the middle. Germline CDR1 MNHNS, CDR2 SASEGT. The CDR3 extends over 15 amino acids.

This clonotype was counted a few times. This chain links TRBV11-2 with TRBJ1-5; D is uncertain. Trimming removed 3 bases from V and 2 bases from J, with 5 bases in between. CDR1 and CDR2 (germline): SGHAT, FQNNGV. CDR3 size: 13 residues. The CDR3 spells CASSLFGNQPQHF. CDR3 DNA: TGTGCCAGCAGCTTGTTCGGCAATCAGCCCCAGCATTTT. The entire variable domain, with the rest obtained from reference TRBV11-2 and TRBJ1-5, is as follows: EAGVAQSPRYKIIEKRQSVAFWCNPISGHATLYWYQQILGQGPKLLIQFQNNGVVDDSQLPKDRFSAERLKGVDSTLKIQPAKLEDSAVYLCASSLFGNQPQHFGDGTRLSIL.

This clonotype was recorded many times. The CDR3 DNA reads TGTGCCAGCAGCCAAGATATGAATAGCAATCAGCCCCAGCATTTT. Translation: CASSQDMNSNQPQHF. V and J are TRBV4-2 and TRBJ1-5; D uncertain. Trimming left V 0 bases short and J 0 bases short, with 6 bases between. The CDR3 is 15 amino acids. Germline CDR1 LGHNA, CDR2 YNFKEQ.

The genes are TRBV24-1 and TRBJ1-1; TRBD1 matches 7 bases. The V and J ends lost 5 bases and 0 bases, in that order; junction bases with no gene match: 11. The CDR3 has 17 residues. Germline loops: CDR1 KGHDR, CDR2 SFDVKD. The CDR3 nucleotides are TGTGCCACCAGTGCCCTCCCCCGACAGGGTATGAACACTGAAGCTTTCTTT. Translating it yields CATSALPRQGMNTEAFF.

There are many counts of this clonotype. CDR3 residues: CASSYDRRMQYF. CDR3 in DNA: TGTGCCAGCAGTTACGACCGTAGAATGCAGTATTTT. This chain links TRBV6-2 or TRBV6-3 with TRBJ2-3; D not certain. Germline V gives CDR1 MNHEY, CDR2 SVGEGT. Trimming pared 2 bases from V and 11 bases from J, leaving 11 bases between. The CDR3 totals 12 residues.

The sample holds a few counts of this clonotype. This chain links TRBV12-3 or TRBV12-4 with TRBJ2-7, with TRBD2 matching 7 bases. V was clipped by 6 bases and J by 7 bases; unmatched bases: 15. This CDR3 comprises 15 residues. CDR3 in DNA: TGTGCCAGCAGCGCCGGGACTGGGGACTACAATGAGCAGTACTTC. This translates into CASSAGTGDYNEQYF.

In this sample, this clonotype turned up a few times. V is TRBV28 and J is TRBJ2-7; TRBD2 matches 8 bases. This CDR3 comprises 13 residues. With 10 bases clipped from V and 2 bases from J, the junction kept 7 bases outside the gene matches. CDR1 is MDHEN, CDR2 SYDVKM, per germline. This CDR3 is CATWEREPYEQYF. As DNA, the CDR3 is TGTGCCACTTGGGAGCGGGAGCCCTACGAGCAGTACTTC. Filled out from reference TRBV28 and TRBJ2-7, the complete variable domain reads DVKVTQSSRYLVKRTGEKVFLECVQDMDHENMFWYRQDPGLGLRLIYFSYDVKMKEKGDIPEGYSVSREKKERFSLILESASTNQTSMYLCATWEREPYEQYFGPGTRLTVT.

Many counts were recorded for this clonotype. The rearrangement joins TRBV29-1 to TRBJ1-1; 8 bases are a match to TRBD1. The CDR3 has 16 residues. Germline values: CDR1 SQVTM, CDR2 ANQGSEA. The junction had 8 bases not matched to a gene; V was cut back by 0 bases and J by 2 bases. The DNA of the CDR3 is TGCAGCGTTGAAGATCTTGTCGGGACAGGAAACACTGAAGCTTTCTTT. Translated, it gives CSVEDLVGTGNTEAFF.

The sample holds many counts of this clonotype. CDR3: CASSQGGLAGYNEQFF. CDR3 coding DNA: TGTGCCAGCAGCCAAGGGGGGCTAGCAGGTTACAATGAGCAGTTCTTC. This rearrangement joins TRBV4-2 to TRBJ2-1; a possible D gene is TRBD1 (6 bases). Germline-derived CDR1 and CDR2 are LGHNA and YNFKEQ. This CDR3 spans 16 amino acids. The germline V and J ends were trimmed by 1 base and 4 bases, with 14 bases remaining between them.